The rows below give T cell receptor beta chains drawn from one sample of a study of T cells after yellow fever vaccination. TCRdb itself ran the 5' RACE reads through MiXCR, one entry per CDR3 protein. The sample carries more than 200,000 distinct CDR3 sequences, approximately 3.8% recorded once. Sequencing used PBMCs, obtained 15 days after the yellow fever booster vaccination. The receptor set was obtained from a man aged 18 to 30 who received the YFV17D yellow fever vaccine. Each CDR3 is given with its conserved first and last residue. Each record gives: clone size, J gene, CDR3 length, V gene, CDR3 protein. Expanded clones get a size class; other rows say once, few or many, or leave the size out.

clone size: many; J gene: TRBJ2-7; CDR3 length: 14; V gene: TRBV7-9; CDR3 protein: CASSPATGGHEQYF
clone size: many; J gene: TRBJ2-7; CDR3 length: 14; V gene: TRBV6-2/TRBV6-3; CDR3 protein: CASRTTRGSWGQYF
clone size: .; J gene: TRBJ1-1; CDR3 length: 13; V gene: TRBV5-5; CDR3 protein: CASSREETTKAFF
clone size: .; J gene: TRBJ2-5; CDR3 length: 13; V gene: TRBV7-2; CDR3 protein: CASRFRGGETQYF
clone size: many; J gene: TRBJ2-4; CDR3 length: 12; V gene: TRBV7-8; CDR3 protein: CASSFGWSIQYF
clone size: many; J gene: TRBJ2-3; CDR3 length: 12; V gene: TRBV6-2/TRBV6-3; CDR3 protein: CATAHRTDTQYF
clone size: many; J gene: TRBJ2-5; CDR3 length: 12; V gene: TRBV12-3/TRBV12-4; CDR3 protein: CASTNLGETQYF
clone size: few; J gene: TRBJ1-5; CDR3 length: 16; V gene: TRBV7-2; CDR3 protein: CASSRKQGRGEQPQHF
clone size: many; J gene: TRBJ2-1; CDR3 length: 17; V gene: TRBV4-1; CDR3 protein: CASSLLPGTSYENEQFF
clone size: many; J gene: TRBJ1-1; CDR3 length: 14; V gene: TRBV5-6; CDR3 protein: CASSLVAGENEAFF
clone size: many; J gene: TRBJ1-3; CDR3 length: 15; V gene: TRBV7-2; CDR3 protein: CASSLSVSSGNTIYF
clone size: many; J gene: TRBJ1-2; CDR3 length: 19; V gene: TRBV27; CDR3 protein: CASRPLKGQGALANYGYTF
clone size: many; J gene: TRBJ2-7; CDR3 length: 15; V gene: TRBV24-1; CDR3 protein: CATSARRIDSYEQYF
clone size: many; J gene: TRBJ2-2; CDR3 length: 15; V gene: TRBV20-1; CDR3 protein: CSARDPQSNTGELFF
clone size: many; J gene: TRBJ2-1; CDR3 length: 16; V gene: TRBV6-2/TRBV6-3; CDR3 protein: CASSYSTRGGADEQFF
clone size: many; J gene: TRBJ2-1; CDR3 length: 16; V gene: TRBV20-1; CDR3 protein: CSARPPLASSYNEQFF
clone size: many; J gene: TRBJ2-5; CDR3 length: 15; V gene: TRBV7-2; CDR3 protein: CASTSRGAVVETQYF
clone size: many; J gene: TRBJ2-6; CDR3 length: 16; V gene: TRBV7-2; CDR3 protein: CASSLGPVSGANVLTF
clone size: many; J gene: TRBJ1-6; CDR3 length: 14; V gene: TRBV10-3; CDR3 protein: CATLGQGHNSPLHF
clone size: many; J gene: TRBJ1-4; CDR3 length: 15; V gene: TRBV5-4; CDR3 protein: CASSLDFATNEKLFF
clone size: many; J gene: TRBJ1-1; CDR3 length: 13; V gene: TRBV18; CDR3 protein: CASSGQPNTEAFF
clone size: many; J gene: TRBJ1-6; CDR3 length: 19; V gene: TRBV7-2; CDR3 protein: CASSLRIRTLGSYNSPLHF
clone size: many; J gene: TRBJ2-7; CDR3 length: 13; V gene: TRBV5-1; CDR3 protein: CASSLGEGYEQYF
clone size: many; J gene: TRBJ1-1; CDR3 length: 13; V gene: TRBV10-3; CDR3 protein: CAISETGHTEAFF
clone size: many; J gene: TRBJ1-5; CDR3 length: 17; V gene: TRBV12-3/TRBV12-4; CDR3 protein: CASSTYSGRWDNQPQHF
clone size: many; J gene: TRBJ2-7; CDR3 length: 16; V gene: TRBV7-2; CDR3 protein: CASSLSEDRIPYEQYF
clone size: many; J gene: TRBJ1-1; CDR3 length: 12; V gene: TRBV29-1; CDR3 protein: CSVDEGVVGAFF
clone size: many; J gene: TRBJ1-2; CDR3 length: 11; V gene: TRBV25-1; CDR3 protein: CASYHPYGYTF
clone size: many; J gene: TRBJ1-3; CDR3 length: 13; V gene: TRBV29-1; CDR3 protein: CSVQEGGLDTIYF
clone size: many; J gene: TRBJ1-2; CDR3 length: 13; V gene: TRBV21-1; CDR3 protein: CASSFSSYYGYTF
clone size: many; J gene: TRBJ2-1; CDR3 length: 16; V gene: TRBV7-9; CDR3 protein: CASSPIGVLRPNEQFF
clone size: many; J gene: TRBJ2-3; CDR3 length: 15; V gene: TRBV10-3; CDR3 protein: CAINQRPGAADTQYF
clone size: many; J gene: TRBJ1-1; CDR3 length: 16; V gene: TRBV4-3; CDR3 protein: CASSQGLDPMNTEAFF
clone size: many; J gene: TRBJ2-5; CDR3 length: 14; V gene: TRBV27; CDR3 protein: CASSLFSGEETQYF
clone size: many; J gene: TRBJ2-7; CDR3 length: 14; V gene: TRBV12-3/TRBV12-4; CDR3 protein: CASSTGQGAYEQYF
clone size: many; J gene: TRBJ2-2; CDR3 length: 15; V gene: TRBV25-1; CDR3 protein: CASRHTGTSPGELFF
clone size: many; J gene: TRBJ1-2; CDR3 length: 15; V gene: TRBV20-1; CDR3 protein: CSASSPSEVRYGYTF
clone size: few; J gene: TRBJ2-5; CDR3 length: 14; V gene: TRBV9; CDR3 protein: CASSVSGSEETQYF
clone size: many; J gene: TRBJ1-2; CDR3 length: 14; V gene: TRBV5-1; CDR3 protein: CASSLGPGRDGYTF
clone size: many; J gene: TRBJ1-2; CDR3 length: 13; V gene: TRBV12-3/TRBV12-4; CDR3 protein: CASSPLRVHGYTF
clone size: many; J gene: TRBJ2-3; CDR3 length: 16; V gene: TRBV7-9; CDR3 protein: CASSLILGGSTDTQYF
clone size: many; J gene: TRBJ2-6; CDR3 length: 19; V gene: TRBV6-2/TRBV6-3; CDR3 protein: CASTKPELAGNSGANVLTF
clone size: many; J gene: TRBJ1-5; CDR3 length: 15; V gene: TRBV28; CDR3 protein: CASSPQRVSNQPQHF
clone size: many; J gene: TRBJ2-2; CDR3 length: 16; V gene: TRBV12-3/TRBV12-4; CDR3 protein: CASSPLAGGYGGELFF
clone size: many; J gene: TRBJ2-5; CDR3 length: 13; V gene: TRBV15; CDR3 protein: CATSANQGETQYF
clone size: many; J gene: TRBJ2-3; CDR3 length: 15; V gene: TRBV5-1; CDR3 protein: CASSIDSSSTDTQYF
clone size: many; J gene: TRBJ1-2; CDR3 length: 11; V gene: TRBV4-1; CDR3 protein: CASRQGAGYTF
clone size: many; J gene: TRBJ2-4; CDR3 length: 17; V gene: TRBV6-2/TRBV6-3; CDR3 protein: CASSSGDLRTAKNIQYF
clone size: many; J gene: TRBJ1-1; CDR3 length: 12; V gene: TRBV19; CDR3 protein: CASSIIAGRAFF
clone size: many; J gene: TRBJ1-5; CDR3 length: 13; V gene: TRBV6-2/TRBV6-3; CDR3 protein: CASTGAGTPAQHF
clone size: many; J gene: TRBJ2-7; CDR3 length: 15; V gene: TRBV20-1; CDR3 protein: CSALKVDSFSYEQYF
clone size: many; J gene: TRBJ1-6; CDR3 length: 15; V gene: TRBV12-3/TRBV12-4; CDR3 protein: CASRLYRADNSPLHF
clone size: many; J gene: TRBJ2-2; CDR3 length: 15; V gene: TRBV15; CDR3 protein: CATSRDRGAVGELFF
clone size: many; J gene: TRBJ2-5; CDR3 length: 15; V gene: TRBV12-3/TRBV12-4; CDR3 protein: CASSLTLAGEETQYF
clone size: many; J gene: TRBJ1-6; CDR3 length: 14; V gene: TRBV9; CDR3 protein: CASSVMGQGPALHF